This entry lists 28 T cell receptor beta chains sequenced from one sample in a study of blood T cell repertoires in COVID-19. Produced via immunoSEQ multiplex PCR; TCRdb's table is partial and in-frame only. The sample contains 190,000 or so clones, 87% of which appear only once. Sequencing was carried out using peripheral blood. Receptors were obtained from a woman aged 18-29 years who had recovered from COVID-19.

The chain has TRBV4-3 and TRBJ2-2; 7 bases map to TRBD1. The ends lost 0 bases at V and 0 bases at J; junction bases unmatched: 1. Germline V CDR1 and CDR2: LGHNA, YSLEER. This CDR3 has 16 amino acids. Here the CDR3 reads CASSQETGSNTGELFF. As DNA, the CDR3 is TGCGCCAGCAGCCAAGAGACAGGGTCGAACACCGGGGAGCTGTTTTTT.

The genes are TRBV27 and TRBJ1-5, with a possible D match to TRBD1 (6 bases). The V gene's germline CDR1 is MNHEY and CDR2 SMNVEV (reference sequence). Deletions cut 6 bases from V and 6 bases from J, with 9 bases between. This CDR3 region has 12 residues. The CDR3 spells CASSRGSQPQHF. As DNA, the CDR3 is TGTGCCAGCAGCAGGGGTAGTCAGCCCCAGCATTTT.

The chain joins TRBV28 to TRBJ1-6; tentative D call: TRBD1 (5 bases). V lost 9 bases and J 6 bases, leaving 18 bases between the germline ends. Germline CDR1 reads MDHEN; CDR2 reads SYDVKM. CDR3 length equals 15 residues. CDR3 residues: CASSSLARANSPLHF. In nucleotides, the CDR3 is TGTGCCAGTTCCTCCCTCGCCAGGGCTAATTCACCCCTCCACTTT.

CDR3 in amino acids: CASSLLSGGFTDTQYF. The DNA for the CDR3 is TGTGCCAGCAGCCTACTTAGCGGGGGGTTCACAGATACGCAGTATTTT. V is TRBV2 and J is TRBJ2-3; 10 bases align to TRBD2. After removal of 6 bases from V and 2 bases from J, the junction contained 8 bases not matched to a gene. The CDR3 contains 16 residues. CDR1 SNHLY and CDR2 FYNNEI come from the germline V gene.

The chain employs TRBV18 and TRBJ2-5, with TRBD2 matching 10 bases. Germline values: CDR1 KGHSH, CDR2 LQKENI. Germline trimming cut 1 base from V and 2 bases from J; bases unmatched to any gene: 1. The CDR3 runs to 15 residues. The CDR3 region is CASSPLLAGQETQYF. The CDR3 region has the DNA TGTGCCAGCTCACCACTACTAGCGGGACAAGAGACCCAGTACTTC.

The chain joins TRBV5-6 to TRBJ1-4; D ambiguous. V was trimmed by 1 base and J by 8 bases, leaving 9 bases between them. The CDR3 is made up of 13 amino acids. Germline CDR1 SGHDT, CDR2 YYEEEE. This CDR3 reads CASSLLSGEKLFF. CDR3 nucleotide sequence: TGTGCCAGCAGCTTGCTGTCCGGGGAAAAACTGTTTTTT.

The CDR3 DNA is TGTGCCAGCAGCCTCTCCGGGACAGGGGGCGGCTCTGGAAACACCATATATTTT. Protein: CASSLSGTGGGSGNTIYF. This rearrangement joins TRBV3-1 (or the pseudogene TRBV3-2) to TRBJ1-3; 12 nucleotides agree with TRBD1. This CDR3 has 18 amino acids. V trimming: 4 bases; J trimming: 0 bases; junction bases outside the gene matches: 7. CDR1 is LGHDT, CDR2 YNNKEL, per germline (reference sequence).

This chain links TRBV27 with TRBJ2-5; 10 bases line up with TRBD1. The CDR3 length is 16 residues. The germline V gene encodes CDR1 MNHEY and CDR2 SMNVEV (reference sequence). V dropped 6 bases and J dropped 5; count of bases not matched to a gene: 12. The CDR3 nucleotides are TGTGCCAGCAGCCCTTACCGGGACAGGGGAGGTGAGACCCAGTACTTC. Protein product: CASSPYRDRGGETQYF.

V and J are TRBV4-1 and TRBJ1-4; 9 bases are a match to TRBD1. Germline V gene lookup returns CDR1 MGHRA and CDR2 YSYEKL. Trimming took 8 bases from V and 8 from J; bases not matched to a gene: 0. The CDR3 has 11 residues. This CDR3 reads CASGQGEKLFF. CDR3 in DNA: TGCGCCAGCGGACAGGGGGAAAAACTGTTTTTT.

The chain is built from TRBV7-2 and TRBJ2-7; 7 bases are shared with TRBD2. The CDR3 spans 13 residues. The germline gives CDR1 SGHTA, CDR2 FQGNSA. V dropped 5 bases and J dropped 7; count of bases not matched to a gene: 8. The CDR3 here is CASSIIAGREQYV. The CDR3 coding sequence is TGTGCCAGCAGCATAATAGCGGGCCGGGAGCAGTACGTC.

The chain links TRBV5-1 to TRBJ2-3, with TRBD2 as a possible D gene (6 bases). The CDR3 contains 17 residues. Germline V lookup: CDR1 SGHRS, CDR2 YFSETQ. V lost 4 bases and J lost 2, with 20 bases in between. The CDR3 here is CASSRNPKAGSTDTQYF. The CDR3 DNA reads TGCGCCAGCAGCCGAAATCCCAAAGCGGGTTCCACAGATACGCAGTATTTT.

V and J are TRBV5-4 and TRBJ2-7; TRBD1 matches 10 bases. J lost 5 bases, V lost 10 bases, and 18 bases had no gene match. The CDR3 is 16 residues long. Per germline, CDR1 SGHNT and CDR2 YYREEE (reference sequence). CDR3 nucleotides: TGTGCCGTAACCAGACGGGACGGGACAGGGGTCGACGAGCAGTACTTC. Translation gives CAVTRRDGTGVDEQYF.

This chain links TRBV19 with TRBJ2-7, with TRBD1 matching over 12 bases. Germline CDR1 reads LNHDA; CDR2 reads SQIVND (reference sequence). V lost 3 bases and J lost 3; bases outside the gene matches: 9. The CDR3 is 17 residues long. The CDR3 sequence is CASSMEMGQGASYEQYF. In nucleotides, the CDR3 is TGTGCCAGTAGTATGGAAATGGGACAGGGGGCGAGCTACGAGCAGTACTTC.

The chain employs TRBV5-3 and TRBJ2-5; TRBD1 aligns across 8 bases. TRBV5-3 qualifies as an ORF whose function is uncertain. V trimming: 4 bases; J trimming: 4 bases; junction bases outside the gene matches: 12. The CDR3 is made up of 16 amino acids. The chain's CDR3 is CARSRDRGRLVETQYF. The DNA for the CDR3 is TGTGCCAGAAGCCGCGACAGGGGTCGCTTGGTAGAGACCCAGTACTTC.

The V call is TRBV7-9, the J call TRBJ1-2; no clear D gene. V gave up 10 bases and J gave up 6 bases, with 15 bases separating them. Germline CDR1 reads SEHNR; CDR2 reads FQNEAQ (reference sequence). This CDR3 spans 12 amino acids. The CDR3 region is CAITTRVHGYTF. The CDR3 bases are TGTGCCATTACCACGCGGGTCCATGGCTACACCTTC.

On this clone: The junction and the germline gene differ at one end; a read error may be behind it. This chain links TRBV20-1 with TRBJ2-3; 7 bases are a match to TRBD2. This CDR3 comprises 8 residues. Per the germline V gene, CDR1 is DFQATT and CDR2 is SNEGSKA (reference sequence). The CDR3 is CSARGGMF. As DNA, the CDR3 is TGCAGTGCTAGGGGAGGGATGTTT.

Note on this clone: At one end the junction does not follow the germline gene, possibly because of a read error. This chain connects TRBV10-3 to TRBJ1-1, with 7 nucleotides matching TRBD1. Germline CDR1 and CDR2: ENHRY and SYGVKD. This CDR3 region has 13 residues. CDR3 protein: CAVRQGPNTEAFF. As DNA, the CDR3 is TGTGCCGTCAGACAGGGCCCGAACACTGAAGCTTTCTTT.

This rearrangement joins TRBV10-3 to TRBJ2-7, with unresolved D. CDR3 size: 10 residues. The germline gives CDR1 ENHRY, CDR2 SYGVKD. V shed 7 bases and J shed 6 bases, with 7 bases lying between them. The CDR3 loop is CAITPGEQYV. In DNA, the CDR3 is TGTGCCATCACACCGGGCGAGCAGTACGTC.

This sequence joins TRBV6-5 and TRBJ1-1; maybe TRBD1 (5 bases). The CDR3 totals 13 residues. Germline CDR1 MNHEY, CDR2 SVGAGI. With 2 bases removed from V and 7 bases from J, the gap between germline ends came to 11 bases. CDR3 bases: TGTGCCAGCAGTTACGCGGAGGGGAGTGAAGCTTTCTTT. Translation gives CASSYAEGSEAFF.

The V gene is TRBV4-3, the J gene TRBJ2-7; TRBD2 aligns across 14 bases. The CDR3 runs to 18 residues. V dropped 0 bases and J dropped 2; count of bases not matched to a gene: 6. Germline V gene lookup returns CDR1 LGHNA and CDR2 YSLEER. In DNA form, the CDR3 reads TGCGCCAGCAGCCAAGACGGGACTAGCGGGGGCCTCCCCTACGAGCAGTACTTC. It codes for CASSQDGTSGGLPYEQYF.

The CDR3 DNA reads as TGTGCCAGCTCACCACCGGGACAGGGGGTCGGGCAGTACTTC. As protein: CASSPPGQGVGQYF. V gene TRBV18 combines with J gene TRBJ2-7; 11 nucleotides line up with TRBD1. Per germline, CDR1 KGHSH and CDR2 LQKENI. The CDR3 runs to 14 residues. J was trimmed by 9 bases and V by 0 bases; bases with no gene match: 4.

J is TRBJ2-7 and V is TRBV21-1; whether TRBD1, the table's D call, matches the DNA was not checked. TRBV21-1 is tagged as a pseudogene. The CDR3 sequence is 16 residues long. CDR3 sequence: CASSNGAGGDSLEQYV. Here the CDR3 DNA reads TGTGCCAGCAGCAATGGGGCAGGGGGCGATTCTCTCGAGCAGTACGTC.

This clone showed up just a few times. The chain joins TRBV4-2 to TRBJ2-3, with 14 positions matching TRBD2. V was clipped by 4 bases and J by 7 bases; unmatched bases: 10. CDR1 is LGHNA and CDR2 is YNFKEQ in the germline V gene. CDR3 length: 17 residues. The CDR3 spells CASSPGLAGGGRNTQYF. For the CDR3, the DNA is TGTGCCAGCAGCCCCGGACTAGCGGGAGGTGGGCGGAATACGCAGTATTTT.

The CDR3 DNA is TGTGCCAGCCAACCTAATCAGGGAGGGGGAAACATTCAGTACTTC. Protein sequence: CASQPNQGGGNIQYF. The V call is TRBV2, the J call TRBJ2-4; D is perhaps TRBD2 (7 bases). The germline V and J ends were trimmed by 8 bases and 6 bases, with 20 bases remaining between them. Germline V gene lookup returns CDR1 SNHLY and CDR2 FYNNEI. The CDR3 contains 15 residues.

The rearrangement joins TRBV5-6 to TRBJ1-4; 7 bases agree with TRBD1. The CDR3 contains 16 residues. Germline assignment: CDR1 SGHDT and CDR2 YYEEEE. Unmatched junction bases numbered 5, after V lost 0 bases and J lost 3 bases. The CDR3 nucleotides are TGTGCCAGCAGCTTGGAGGGGGCTAGAGCTAATGAAAAACTGTTTTTT. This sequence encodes CASSLEGARANEKLFF. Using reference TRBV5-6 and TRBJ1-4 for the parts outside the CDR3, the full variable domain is DAGVTQSPTHLIKTRGQQVTLRCSPKSGHDTVSWYQQALGQGPQFIFQYYEEEERQRGNFPDRFSGHQFPNYSSELNVNALLLGDSALYLCASSLEGARANEKLFFGSGTQLSVL.

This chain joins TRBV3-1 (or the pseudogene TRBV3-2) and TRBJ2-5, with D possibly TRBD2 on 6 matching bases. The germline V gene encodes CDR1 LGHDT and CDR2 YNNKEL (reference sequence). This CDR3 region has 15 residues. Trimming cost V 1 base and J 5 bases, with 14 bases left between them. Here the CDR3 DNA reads TGTGCCAGCAGCCAAGGTCTTCTAGCGCGCGAGACCCAGTACTTC. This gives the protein CASSQGLLARETQYF.

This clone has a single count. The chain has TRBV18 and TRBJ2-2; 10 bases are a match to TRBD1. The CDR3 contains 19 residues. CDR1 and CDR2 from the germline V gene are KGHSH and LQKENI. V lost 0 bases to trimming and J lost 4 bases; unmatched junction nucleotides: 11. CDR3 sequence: CASSPPRAETGGPTGELFF. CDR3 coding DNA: TGTGCCAGCTCACCACCGCGCGCGGAGACAGGGGGCCCCACCGGGGAGCTGTTTTTT. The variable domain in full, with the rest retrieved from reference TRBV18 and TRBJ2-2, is NAGVMQNPRHLVRRRGQEARLRCSPMKGHSHVYWYRQLPEEGLKFMVYLQKENIIDESGMPKERFSAEFPKEGPSILRIQQVVRGDSAAYFCASSPPRAETGGPTGELFFGEGSRLTVL.

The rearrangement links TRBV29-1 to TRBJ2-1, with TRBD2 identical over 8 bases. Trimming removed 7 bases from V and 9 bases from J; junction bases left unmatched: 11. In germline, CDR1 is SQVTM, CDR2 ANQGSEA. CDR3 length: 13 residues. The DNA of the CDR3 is TGCAGCGGGGGGGGACTAGGTTTCGGTGAGCAGTTCTTC. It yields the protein CSGGGLGFGEQFF.